Each of the 26 T cell receptor beta chains below was sequenced from the same sample in a study of shared clonotypes between healthy human individuals. The method was immunoSEQ multiplex PCR; TCRdb's version includes in-frame clones alone and lacks a portion of them. The table lists some 1,400,000 clones, 96% of them singletons, with approximately 1.1% in the top ten. The sequencing sample was made of naive CD4+ T cells sorted from blood. Subset described: CD45RA+ positively selected. The receptors stem from a man aged 25 to 40 in good health.

This clone is a singleton in its sample. CDR3 residues: CATSPRDRVQPQHF. The CDR3 bases are TGTGCCACCAGCCCCCGGGACAGGGTTCAGCCCCAGCATTTT. The gene calls are TRBV15 and TRBJ1-5; 9 bases are shared with TRBD1. There are 14 residues in the CDR3. The germline CDR1 and CDR2 sequences are LNHNV and YYDKDF (reference sequence). Losses at the gene ends were 5 bases for V and 6 bases for J; bases not matched to a gene: 5. Full variable domain (outside the CDR3, taken from reference TRBV15 and TRBJ1-5): DAMVIQNPRYQVTQFGKPVTLSCSQTLNHNVMYWYQQKSSQAPKLLFHYYDKDFNNEADTPDNFQSRRPNTSFCFLDIRSPGLGDTAMYLCATSPRDRVQPQHFGDGTRLSIL.

This clone came up once. The genes are TRBV30 and TRBJ2-1; D gene uncertain. V gave up 4 bases and J gave up 15 bases, with 16 bases separating them. The germline V gene encodes CDR1 GTSNPN and CDR2 SVGIG (reference sequence). This CDR3 has 11 residues. CDR3 region: CAWNEDEGRFF. The CDR3 nucleotides read TGTGCCTGGAATGAGGATGAAGGGCGGTTCTTC.

In DNA form, the CDR3 reads TGCGCCAGCAGCTTGGAGTCAACCCAAGAGACCCAGTACTTC. It encodes CASSLESTQETQYF. The genes are TRBV5-1 and TRBJ2-5; D is unclear. Between the trimmed V and J ends, which lost 0 bases and 1 base, there was a span of 7 bases. Germline lookup yields CDR1 SGHRS and CDR2 YFSETQ. The CDR3 loop spans 14 amino acids. Filled out from reference TRBV5-1 and TRBJ2-5, the complete variable domain reads KAGVTQTPRYLIKTRGQQVTLSCSPISGHRSVSWYQQTPGQGLQFLFEYFSETQRNKGNFPGRFSGRQFSNSRSEMNVSTLELGDSALYLCASSLESTQETQYFGPGTRLLVL.

This chain joins TRBV27 and TRBJ2-3, with D unclear. The CDR3 sequence is 13 residues long. CDR1 MNHEY and CDR2 SMNVEV come from the germline V gene (reference sequence). With 5 bases removed from V and 0 bases from J, the gap between germline ends came to 6 bases. The CDR3 spells CASSRPSTDTQYF. The DNA of the CDR3 is TGTGCCAGCAGTCGTCCTAGCACAGATACGCAGTATTTT.

This chain links TRBV4-3 with TRBJ2-7; D gene ambiguous. The CDR3 is 16 amino acids. Germline CDR1 reads LGHNA; CDR2 reads YSLEER. Trimming took off 0 bases at V and 4 bases at J, with 16 bases between the two ends. DNA of the CDR3: TGCGCCAGCAGCCAAGACGCGGCTTCGATGTGGTACGAGCAGTACTTC. Translating gives CASSQDAASMWYEQYF.

The chain couples TRBV18 to TRBJ2-1; unclear D gene. V lost 0 bases, J lost 2 bases, and 14 bases lay in between. The length of the CDR3 is 17 residues. Looked up from germline, CDR1 is KGHSH and CDR2 is LQKENI. CDR3 in amino acids: CASSPPLKQTTYNEQFF. The CDR3 region has the DNA TGTGCCAGCTCACCACCTCTGAAACAGACAACCTACAATGAGCAGTTCTTC.

The V call is TRBV5-5, the J call TRBJ2-1; D assignment may be TRBD1 or TRBD2 (5 bases each). CDR3 length: 15 amino acids. V was shortened by 5 bases and J by 0 bases, with 12 bases between the two germline ends. CDR1 SGHKS and CDR2 YYEKEE come from the germline V gene (reference sequence). Here the CDR3 reads CASRGVAHSYNEQFF. CDR3 in DNA: TGTGCCAGCAGGGGGGTAGCGCACTCCTACAATGAGCAGTTCTTC.

The chain carries TRBV27 and TRBJ1-2; 8 bases match TRBD1. This CDR3 is built from 15 residues. V was clipped by 5 bases and J by 8 bases; unmatched bases: 13. Germline lookup yields CDR1 MNHEY and CDR2 SMNVEV (reference sequence). CDR3 amino acids: CASSPLGTGGRGYTF. The CDR3 region has the DNA TGTGCCAGCAGTCCCCTAGGGACAGGCGGACGGGGCTACACCTTC.

V and J are TRBV7-9 and TRBJ2-3, with TRBD2 matching over 9 bases. This CDR3 is built from 18 residues. CDR1 is SEHNR and CDR2 is FQNEAQ in the germline V gene (reference sequence). J was trimmed by 2 bases and V by 2 bases; bases with no gene match: 11. This CDR3 is CASSLQPLTSGYTDTQYF. Written as DNA, the CDR3 is TGTGCCAGCAGCTTACAACCCCTGACTAGCGGATACACAGATACGCAGTATTTT.

The rearrangement links TRBV9 to TRBJ2-1; tentatively, D is TRBD1 or TRBD2 (5 bases each). The CDR3 runs to 15 residues. In germline, CDR1 is SGDLS, CDR2 YYNGEE. V lost 4 bases to trimming and J lost 0 bases, with 11 bases between them. In nucleotides, the CDR3 is TGTGCCAGCAGCCGGGACCCGAGCTCCTACAATGAGCAGTTCTTC. Its protein is CASSRDPSSYNEQFF.

This rearrangement joins TRBV6-5 to TRBJ1-3; D is ambiguous. The germline CDR1 and CDR2 sequences are MNHEY and SVGAGI. Between the trimmed V and J ends, which lost 3 bases and 4 bases, there was a span of 7 bases. The CDR3 is 13 amino acids. The DNA for the CDR3 is TGTGCCAGCAGTTATAGACCCGGAAACACCATATATTTT. Translated: CASSYRPGNTIYF.

The CDR3 bases are TGTGCCAGCTCACCCCTAGCGGACCTATTGGGTGAGCAGTTCTTC. It encodes CASSPLADLLGEQFF. The V call is TRBV18, the J call TRBJ2-1; 7 nucleotides match TRBD2. J lost 9 bases, V lost 3 bases, and 11 bases had no gene match. CDR3 length equals 15 residues. Germline V gene sequence: CDR1 KGHSH, CDR2 LQKENI.

J is TRBJ1-5 and V is TRBV6-1; no definite D call. V was shortened by 4 bases and J by 0 bases, with 16 bases between the two germline ends. Germline-derived CDR1 and CDR2 are MNHNS and SASEGT. The CDR3 covers 17 residues. The CDR3 DNA sequence: TGTGCCAGCAGTGCTGGCCGCAACCTTTATAGCAATCAGCCCCAGCATTTT. It is translated as CASSAGRNLYSNQPQHF.

This clone has a handful of counts. This sequence joins TRBV19 and TRBJ1-2; D remains unclear. Germline CDR1 is LNHDA and CDR2 is SQIVND (reference sequence). CDR3 size: 12 residues. Between the trimmed V and J ends, which lost 5 bases and 13 bases, there was a span of 17 bases. The CDR3 DNA follows: TGTGCCAGTAGTCTCGGGCCCAATGTGCTCACCTTC. Its translation: CASSLGPNVLTF.

The V call is TRBV27, the J call TRBJ2-6; weak D call: TRBD2 (6 bases). V dropped 7 bases and J dropped 4 bases, with 11 bases sitting between them. The CDR3 totals 14 residues. The germline V gene has CDR1 MNHEY and CDR2 SMNVEV (reference sequence). Written as DNA, the CDR3 is TGTGCCAGCACCCCGAGCGGGGGGGCCAACGTCCTGACTTTC. Amino acids: CASTPSGGANVLTF.

The chain is built from TRBV5-1 and TRBJ1-2, with D unclear. The V end was cut by 6 bases, the J end by 7 bases, with 19 bases between. The CDR3 totals 14 residues. Germline assignment: CDR1 SGHRS and CDR2 YFSETQ. The CDR3 sequence: CASTPDRLSRGYTF. DNA of the CDR3: TGCGCCAGCACCCCTGACCGGCTTTCTCGTGGCTACACCTTC.

The chain couples TRBV5-4 to TRBJ2-3; no definite D call. The V gene lost 2 bases and the J gene lost 2 bases, with 3 bases spanning the gap. This CDR3 spans 12 amino acids. Germline V gene lookup returns CDR1 SGHNT and CDR2 YYREEE (reference sequence). The CDR3 coding sequence is TGTGCCAGCAGCTTACACACAGATACGCAGTATTTT. Its translation is CASSLHTDTQYF.

Details on this clone: The sample has other DNA sequences that encode this CDR3 too. V is TRBV7-9 and J is TRBJ2-1; D uncertain. CDR1 is SEHNR, CDR2 FQNEAQ, per germline (reference sequence). CDR3 length equals 13 residues. V was pared by 3 bases and J by 3 bases, with 6 bases between. This chain's CDR3 is CASSFGVYNEQFF. The CDR3 coding sequence is TGTGCCAGCAGCTTCGGAGTCTACAATGAGCAGTTCTTC.

This clone was counted only a few times. The chain employs TRBV18 and TRBJ2-3, with 7 bases aligning to TRBD2. V dropped 0 bases and J dropped 0; count of bases not matched to a gene: 3. This CDR3 region has 16 residues. CDR1 KGHSH and CDR2 LQKENI come from the germline V gene. This chain's CDR3 is CASSPPLAASTDTQYF. The CDR3 DNA sequence: TGTGCCAGCTCACCACCCCTAGCGGCTAGCACAGATACGCAGTATTTT. Combining the CDR3 with reference TRBV18 and TRBJ2-3 gives the whole variable domain NAGVMQNPRHLVRRRGQEARLRCSPMKGHSHVYWYRQLPEEGLKFMVYLQKENIIDESGMPKERFSAEFPKEGPSILRIQQVVRGDSAAYFCASSPPLAASTDTQYFGPGTRLTVL.

The chain is built from TRBV10-3 and TRBJ1-2, with D uncertain. Trimming shortened V by 4 bases and J by 1 base, and 4 bases separated the two germline ends. Germline V gives CDR1 ENHRY, CDR2 SYGVKD. This CDR3 has 12 amino acids. Here the CDR3 DNA reads TGTGCCATCAGTGCGGTTAACTATGGCTACACCTTC. Amino acid sequence: CAISAVNYGYTF.

With regard to this clone: Within the sample, other DNA sequences also encode this same CDR3. The chain is built from TRBV9 and TRBJ2-1, with D tentatively TRBD1 (6 bases). This CDR3 has 13 residues. CDR1 SGDLS and CDR2 YYNGEE come from the germline V gene. Trimming shortened V by 2 bases and J by 4 bases, and 7 bases separated the two germline ends. CDR3: CASSVDSYNEQFF. Here the CDR3 DNA reads TGTGCCAGCAGCGTGGACAGTTACAATGAGCAGTTCTTC.

The chain is built from TRBV7-3 and TRBJ2-1; 9 bases match TRBD2. CDR1 is SGHTA, CDR2 FQGTGA, per germline. The CDR3 has 17 residues. After removal of 0 bases from V and 6 bases from J, the junction contained 9 bases not matched to a gene. The CDR3 loop is CASSLTFRASGANEQFF. CDR3 DNA sequence: TGTGCCAGCAGCTTAACGTTTCGGGCTAGCGGGGCCAATGAGCAGTTCTTC.

The chain couples TRBV28 to TRBJ2-2, with a tentative D call TRBD1 (5 bases). V was trimmed by 6 bases and J by 10 bases, leaving 15 bases between them. Germline V gives CDR1 MDHEN, CDR2 SYDVKM. This CDR3 is 13 amino acids long. CDR3 nucleotide sequence: TGTGCCAGCAGCCGGGCAGGACAACCGGAGCTGTTTTTT. Translation gives CASSRAGQPELFF. Full variable domain (missing parts from reference TRBV28 and TRBJ2-2): DVKVTQSSRYLVKRTGEKVFLECVQDMDHENMFWYRQDPGLGLRLIYFSYDVKMKEKGDIPEGYSVSREKKERFSLILESASTNQTSMYLCASSRAGQPELFFGEGSRLTVL.

The CDR3 loop reads CASSRDRGFSYEQYF. CDR3 in DNA: TGTGCCAGCAGTAGGGACAGGGGGTTTTCCTACGAGCAGTACTTC. The chain is built from TRBV28 and TRBJ2-7; 11 positions match TRBD1. Germline V lookup: CDR1 MDHEN, CDR2 SYDVKM. Trimming removed 5 bases from V and 1 base from J; junction bases left unmatched: 4. The CDR3 extends over 15 amino acids.

This chain uses TRBV7-8 with TRBJ2-2; D call uncertain. The CDR3 covers 15 residues. Germline CDR1 SGHVS, CDR2 FQNEAQ. The germline V and J ends were trimmed by 5 bases and 0 bases, with 10 bases remaining between them. The CDR3, as DNA: TGTGCCAGCAGCCGTAGACGGTCGAACACCGGGGAGCTGTTTTTT. Protein: CASSRRRSNTGELFF.

This chain uses TRBV4-3 with TRBJ1-1; the D gene is possibly TRBD1 (5 bases). Germline CDR1 and CDR2: LGHNA and YSLEER. V lost 4 bases and J lost 4, with 16 bases in between. The CDR3 runs to 15 residues. Written as DNA, the CDR3 is TGCGCCAGCAGCCCCAGCGGGGGGTTTGCCACTGAAGCTTTCTTT. This translates into CASSPSGGFATEAFF.